Sequencing of this TCR beta chain was carried out in a study of post-analysis software for immune sequencing data. Study as a whole: The disease courses spanned relapsing-remitting, secondary progressive and progressive-relapsing forms of multiple sclerosis. Study-level points and caveats: Comparison of patients with controls showed five or six TRBV segments more frequent in patients, TRBV5-6, TRBV5-1 and TRBV20-1 among them. Clustering by F measure revealed strong co-clustering among samples prepared together in one batch.

This clonotype was picked up a small number of times. Its antigen is still unknown. Incorporated into the TCR beta cDNA libraries were unique molecular identifiers, which served to reduce PCR and sequencing biases. TCRdb processed the PCR reads anew with MiXCR; each CDR3 protein has one entry. The data show around 710,000 distinct CDR3 sequences, about 43% seen once. This CDR3 is built from 17 residues. Germline CDR1 reads SGHRS; CDR2 reads YFSETQ. Sequencing was carried out using blood. This TCR was recovered from a girl aged 5-17 years with multiple sclerosis. The J gene is TRBJ2-5, the V gene TRBV5-1, with TRBD2 identical over 10 bases. The DNA end is a closer match to TRBJ2-7, so the J assignment may be wrong. Written as DNA, the CDR3 is TGCGCCAGCAGCTTGGCCTGGCTAGCGGGAGAGATAGACGAGCAGTACTTC. This codes for CASSLAWLAGEIDEQYF.